This T cell receptor (beta chain) was recovered during a study of cytomegalovirus exposure and HLA in healthy donors. Study-level findings and limits: It has been reported that TCR beta sequences accurately predicted the HLA-A and HLA-B alleles of most subjects.

In the case of this clone: Its target is unknown.

In the PCR, 60 Vbeta and 13 Jbeta primers were used. The data were produced by immunoSEQ multiplex PCR, yet TCRdb's version contains in-frame clones alone and is incomplete. This table holds around 130,000 clones, 70% to 75% found once. This TCR was recovered from a woman between 40 and 50 years old in good health and CMV-seropositive. The sequenced sample consisted of PBMCs.

The CDR3 DNA is TGTGCCATCAGACAGGGGCCTACTAATGAAAAACTGTTTTTT. This gives the protein CAIRQGPTNEKLFF. The chain carries TRBV10-3 and TRBJ1-4; 7 positions agree with TRBD1. Per the germline V gene, CDR1 is ENHRY and CDR2 is SYGVKD. The V segment lost 6 bases and the J segment 2 bases; nucleotides outside the gene matches: 3. The CDR3 is made up of 14 amino acids.